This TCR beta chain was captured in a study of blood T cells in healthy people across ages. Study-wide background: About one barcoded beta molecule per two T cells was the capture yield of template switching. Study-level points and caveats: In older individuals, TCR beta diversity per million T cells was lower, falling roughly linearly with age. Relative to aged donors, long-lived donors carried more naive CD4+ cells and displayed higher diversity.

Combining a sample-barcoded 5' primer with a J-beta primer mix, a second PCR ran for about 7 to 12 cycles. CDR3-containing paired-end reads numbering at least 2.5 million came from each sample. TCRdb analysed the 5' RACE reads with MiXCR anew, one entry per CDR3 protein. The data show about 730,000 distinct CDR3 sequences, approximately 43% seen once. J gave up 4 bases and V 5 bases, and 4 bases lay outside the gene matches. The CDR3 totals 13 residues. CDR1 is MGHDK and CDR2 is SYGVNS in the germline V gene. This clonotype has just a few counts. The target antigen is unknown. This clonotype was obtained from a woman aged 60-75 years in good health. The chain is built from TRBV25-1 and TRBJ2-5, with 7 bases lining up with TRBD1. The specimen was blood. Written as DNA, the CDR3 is TGTGCCAGCAGTTGGCAGGGGGTAGAGACCCAGTACTTC. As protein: CASSWQGVETQYF.